These T cell receptor beta chains were read from a single sample in a study of cytomegalovirus exposure and HLA in healthy donors. TCRdb keeps only in-frame clones here, not all; method: immunoSEQ multiplex PCR. In total, the table holds tens of thousands of clones. The sample taken for sequencing was PBMCs. These receptors were obtained from a male donor in good health and CMV-seronegative. Both conserved end residues are part of each CDR3. D genes are given only for firm matches.

d_gene: NA
v_gene: TRBV30
j_gene: TRBJ1-2
len: 14
CDR3nt: TGTGCCTGGATGCCGGGACTCCAGGTCGGCGGCTACACCTTC
CDR3aa: CAWMPGLQVGGYTF

d_gene: TRBD1
v_gene: TRBV14
j_gene: TRBJ1-1
len: 15
CDR3nt: TGTGCCAGCAGCCAGCAAAACCGGGACAGGGCCCAAGCTTTCTTT
CDR3aa: CASSQQNRDRAQAFF

d_gene: TRBD1
v_gene: TRBV30
j_gene: TRBJ1-4
len: 14
CDR3nt: TGTGCCTGGTCTAGGGGGACAGGTGTTGAAAAACTGTTTTTT
CDR3aa: CAWSRGTGVEKLFF

d_gene: TRBD1
v_gene: TRBV4-3
j_gene: TRBJ2-7
len: 16
CDR3nt: TGCGCCAGCAGCCAAGGATTCGGGACAGGGGCCTACGAGCAGTACTTC
CDR3aa: CASSQGFGTGAYEQYF

d_gene: TRBD1
v_gene: TRBV7-2
j_gene: TRBJ2-5
len: 14
CDR3nt: TGTGCCAGCAGCCTAGGGGGACAGGCCGGGACCCAGTACTTC
CDR3aa: CASSLGGQAGTQYF

d_gene: NA
v_gene: TRBV30
j_gene: TRBJ1-5
len: 16
CDR3nt: TGTGCCTGGAGTGTACCAGGGAGGTTAAGCAATCAGCCCCAGCATTTT
CDR3aa: CAWSVPGRLSNQPQHF

d_gene: NA
v_gene: TRBV4-1
j_gene: TRBJ1-2
len: 10
CDR3nt: TGCGCCAGCAGCCAAGGATGGGGCCTCTTC
CDR3aa: CASSQGWGLF

d_gene: TRBD2
v_gene: TRBV9
j_gene: TRBJ2-3
len: 15
CDR3nt: TGTGCCAGCAGCGTACTAGCGGGGGTGGCTGATACGCAGTATTTT
CDR3aa: CASSVLAGVADTQYF

d_gene: NA
v_gene: TRBV6-5
j_gene: TRBJ1-1
len: 14
CDR3nt: TGTGCCAGCAGCCCTAGGACTGAAAGGCCTGAAGCTTTCTTT
CDR3aa: CASSPRTERPEAFF

d_gene: TRBD1
v_gene: TRBV6-6
j_gene: TRBJ1-1
len: 15
CDR3nt: TGTGCCAGCAGGGCGACGGGGACAGGGGGTCAATATGCTTTCTTT
CDR3aa: CASRATGTGGQYAFF

d_gene: NA
v_gene: TRBV29-1
j_gene: TRBJ1-6
len: 13
CDR3nt: TGCAGCGTTGGGGAGGCCGGTAATTCGCCCCTCCACTTT
CDR3aa: CSVGEAGNSPLHF

d_gene: NA
v_gene: TRBV7-9
j_gene: TRBJ2-7
len: 15
CDR3nt: TGTGCCAGCAGCCGAGCGGAAAGGGTAATGGACGAGCAGTACTTC
CDR3aa: CASSRAERVMDEQYF

d_gene: NA
v_gene: TRBV9
j_gene: TRBJ2-5
len: 12
CDR3nt: TGTGCCAGCAGCGTAGACAGAGAGACCCAGTACTTC
CDR3aa: CASSVDRETQYF

d_gene: TRBD1
v_gene: TRBV6-5
j_gene: TRBJ1-1
len: 14
CDR3nt: TGTGCCAGCAGTGTGGACAGGCCCTACACTGAAGCTTTCTTT
CDR3aa: CASSVDRPYTEAFF

d_gene: TRBD1
v_gene: TRBV7-9
j_gene: TRBJ1-2
len: 18
CDR3nt: TGTGCCAGCAGCGGACACCGGGACAGGGTCCTTTCCACCTATGGCTACACCTTC
CDR3aa: CASSGHRDRVLSTYGYTF

d_gene: TRBD2
v_gene: TRBV5-1
j_gene: TRBJ2-3
len: 16
CDR3nt: TGCGCCAGCAGCGTCGGACTAGCGGAACTCACAGATACGCAGTATTTT
CDR3aa: CASSVGLAELTDTQYF

d_gene: NA
v_gene: TRBV6-6
j_gene: TRBJ2-2
len: 13
CDR3nt: TGTGCCAGCAGCTCGACAGGAACCGGGGAGCTGTTTTTT
CDR3aa: CASSSTGTGELFF

d_gene: NA
v_gene: TRBV4-3
j_gene: TRBJ1-2
len: 17
CDR3nt: TGCGCCAGCAGCCAAGATCGAGGGCGGGCGGTGGGCTATGGCTACACCTTC
CDR3aa: CASSQDRGRAVGYGYTF

d_gene: NA
v_gene: TRBV6-5
j_gene: TRBJ1-1
len: 15
CDR3nt: TGTGCCAGCAGCATCGATTGGGGCTCGAACACTGAAGCTTTCTTT
CDR3aa: CASSIDWGSNTEAFF

d_gene: TRBD1
v_gene: TRBV12-5
j_gene: TRBJ2-7
len: 14
CDR3nt: TGTGCTAGTGGGAGACAGGGGGGCTCCTACGAGCAGTACTTC
CDR3aa: CASGRQGGSYEQYF

d_gene: NA
v_gene: TRBV15
j_gene: TRBJ1-5
len: 14
CDR3nt: TGTGCCACCAGCAGAGTAGCGAGCAATCAGCCCCAGCATTTT
CDR3aa: CATSRVASNQPQHF

d_gene: TRBD1
v_gene: TRBV6-5
j_gene: TRBJ1-6
len: 14
CDR3nt: TGTGCCAGCAGACCAGGGGGCGGGAATTCACCCCTCCACTTT
CDR3aa: CASRPGGGNSPLHF

d_gene: TRBD1
v_gene: TRBV6-5
j_gene: TRBJ1-4
len: 13
CDR3nt: TGTGCCAGCGGAGGAGGGGGCAATGAAAAACTGTTTTTT
CDR3aa: CASGGGGNEKLFF

d_gene: NA
v_gene: TRBV19
j_gene: TRBJ1-3
len: 10
CDR3nt: TGTGCCTCGTTGGGAAACACCATATATTTT
CDR3aa: CASLGNTIYF

d_gene: NA
v_gene: TRBV7-2
j_gene: TRBJ1-2
len: 11
CDR3nt: TGTGCCAGCAGCTACAGGGCTGGCTACACCTTC
CDR3aa: CASSYRAGYTF

d_gene: TRBD1
v_gene: TRBV15
j_gene: TRBJ1-1
len: 15
CDR3nt: TGTGCCACCAGCAGCCAGACAGGGGGAGGGACTGAAGCTTTCTTT
CDR3aa: CATSSQTGGGTEAFF

d_gene: NA
v_gene: TRBV28
j_gene: TRBJ2-3
len: 13
CDR3nt: TGTGCCAGCAGCAAACAGGCGACAGATACGCAGTATTTT
CDR3aa: CASSKQATDTQYF

d_gene: NA
v_gene: TRBV25-1
j_gene: TRBJ1-2
len: 15
CDR3nt: TGTGCCAGCAGTGAAGCGGGGGCTGCGGGATTAAGCTACACCTTC
CDR3aa: CASSEAGAAGLSYTF

d_gene: NA
v_gene: TRBV6-6
j_gene: TRBJ1-2
len: 14
CDR3nt: TGTGCCAGCAATAACAGGGATTACGACTATGGCTACACCTTC
CDR3aa: CASNNRDYDYGYTF

d_gene: TRBD2
v_gene: TRBV28
j_gene: TRBJ2-7
len: 16
CDR3nt: TGTGCCAGCAGTCCCCCGCCGGGGGGGCCGGGATACGAGCAGTACTTC
CDR3aa: CASSPPPGGPGYEQYF

d_gene: NA
v_gene: TRBV9
j_gene: TRBJ1-2
len: 15
CDR3nt: TGTGCCAGCAGCGGCAGGGCGACAGGAATCTATGGCTACACCTTC
CDR3aa: CASSGRATGIYGYTF

d_gene: NA
v_gene: TRBV13
j_gene: TRBJ2-2
len: 15
CDR3nt: TGTGCCAGCAGCTCGGCCGGGGGATTCACCGGGGAGCTGTTTTTT
CDR3aa: CASSSAGGFTGELFF

d_gene: NA
v_gene: TRBV6-5
j_gene: TRBJ2-5
len: 14
CDR3nt: TGTGCCAGCAAGAGACGAAGGGGGCAAGAGACCCAGTACTTC
CDR3aa: CASKRRRGQETQYF

d_gene: NA
v_gene: TRBV7-9
j_gene: TRBJ1-1
len: 11
CDR3nt: TGTGCGGGGGGAGGGGGAACTGAAGCTTTCTTT
CDR3aa: CAGGGGTEAFF

d_gene: TRBD1
v_gene: TRBV4-3
j_gene: TRBJ1-4
len: 16
CDR3nt: TGCGCCAGCAGCCAAGTGCCGACAGGGACAGATGAAAAACTGTTTTTT
CDR3aa: CASSQVPTGTDEKLFF

d_gene: NA
v_gene: TRBV9
j_gene: TRBJ1-4
len: 15
CDR3nt: TGTGCCAGCAGCGTAGGGAGGTTTCTCGGTGAAAAACTGTTTTTT
CDR3aa: CASSVGRFLGEKLFF

d_gene: NA
v_gene: TRBV7-8
j_gene: TRBJ1-2
len: 13
CDR3nt: TGTGCCAGCAGCCCGCCGCAGGTCTATGGCTACACCTTC
CDR3aa: CASSPPQVYGYTF

d_gene: TRBD1
v_gene: TRBV6-5
j_gene: TRBJ2-7
len: 14
CDR3nt: TGTGCCAGCAGTGGGACAGGTCAGACCTACGAGCAGTACTTC
CDR3aa: CASSGTGQTYEQYF

d_gene: TRBD1
v_gene: TRBV4-1
j_gene: TRBJ1-5
len: 16
CDR3nt: TGCGCCAGCAGACAGGACGACAGGGGGCTAAATCAGCCCCAGCATTTT
CDR3aa: CASRQDDRGLNQPQHF

d_gene: TRBD1
v_gene: TRBV30
j_gene: TRBJ1-2
len: 14
CDR3nt: TGTGCCTGGAGTGGACAGGGGGCCTTCTATGGCTACACCTTC
CDR3aa: CAWSGQGAFYGYTF

d_gene: TRBD1
v_gene: TRBV9
j_gene: TRBJ1-6
len: 14
CDR3nt: TGTGCCAGCACCTCCGGGACAGGGCACTCACCCCTCCACTTT
CDR3aa: CASTSGTGHSPLHF

d_gene: TRBD1
v_gene: TRBV6-6
j_gene: TRBJ1-1
len: 13
CDR3nt: TGTGCCAGCAGGCTTACAGGGGCGGCTGAAGCTTTCTTT
CDR3aa: CASRLTGAAEAFF

d_gene: NA
v_gene: TRBV6-1
j_gene: TRBJ2-7
len: 14
CDR3nt: TGTGCCAGCATATCAGGGGCCGTCGTCTACGAGCAGTACTTC
CDR3aa: CASISGAVVYEQYF

d_gene: NA
v_gene: TRBV6-5
j_gene: TRBJ1-4
len: 14
CDR3nt: TGTGCCAGCAGTTATATGAGCACTAATGAAAAACTGTTTTTT
CDR3aa: CASSYMSTNEKLFF

d_gene: NA
v_gene: TRBV5-6
j_gene: TRBJ2-2
len: 18
CDR3nt: TGTGCCAGCAGCTTGCCACCTGAGGAGGGCGACGCCACCGGGGAGCTGTTTTTT
CDR3aa: CASSLPPEEGDATGELFF

d_gene: TRBD1
v_gene: TRBV6-5
j_gene: TRBJ1-5
len: 14
CDR3nt: TGTGCCAGCCGGGCCGACAGGGGCAATCAGCCCCAGCATTTT
CDR3aa: CASRADRGNQPQHF

d_gene: TRBD1
v_gene: TRBV7-2
j_gene: TRBJ1-2
len: 18
CDR3nt: TGTGCCAGCAGCTTAGGGACAAGCTGGACAGGGACTAACTATGGCTACACCTTC
CDR3aa: CASSLGTSWTGTNYGYTF

d_gene: TRBD2
v_gene: TRBV9
j_gene: TRBJ2-7
len: 15
CDR3nt: TGTGCCAGCAGCGTAAGCGGGACTGATACCTACGAGCAGTACTTC
CDR3aa: CASSVSGTDTYEQYF

d_gene: NA
v_gene: TRBV18
j_gene: TRBJ1-2
len: 14
CDR3nt: TGTGCCAGCTCCCGAGGTGGGACTCTTCATGGCTACACCTTC
CDR3aa: CASSRGGTLHGYTF

d_gene: TRBD1
v_gene: TRBV29-1
j_gene: TRBJ2-7
len: 13
CDR3nt: TGCAGCGTTGTGGGGACAGCCTCCTACGAGCAGTACTTC
CDR3aa: CSVVGTASYEQYF

d_gene: NA
v_gene: TRBV5-1
j_gene: TRBJ2-1
len: 14
CDR3nt: TGCGCCAGCAGCTTGGCGGAGGGCTACAATGAGCAGTTCTTC
CDR3aa: CASSLAEGYNEQFF

d_gene: NA
v_gene: TRBV6-7
j_gene: TRBJ1-1
len: 13
CDR3nt: TGTGCCAGCTTAACCCTGGAGGACACTGAAGCTTTCTTT
CDR3aa: CASLTLEDTEAFF

d_gene: NA
v_gene: TRBV19
j_gene: TRBJ2-7
len: 13
CDR3nt: TGTGCCAGTAGTATTCAGGGGAAAGGAGAGCAGTACTTC
CDR3aa: CASSIQGKGEQYF

d_gene: NA
v_gene: TRBV9
j_gene: TRBJ2-1
len: 14
CDR3nt: TGTGCCAGCAGCGAAAGGGGCGTATACAATGAGCAGTTCTTC
CDR3aa: CASSERGVYNEQFF